This T cell receptor (beta chain) was sequenced in a study of radiation and T cells in renal cell carcinoma. The time point here: blood 4 weeks post-SBRT, at nephrectomy. Noted treatment: 15 Gy SBRT to primary tumor, nephrectomy 4 weeks later. The protocol was immunoSEQ multiplex PCR, while the TCRdb copy is restricted to in-frame clones and leaves out a portion. This table has around 180,000 clones, 88% appearing once. V was trimmed by 8 bases and J by 0 bases, leaving 14 bases between them. Germline assignment: CDR1 LNHDA and CDR2 SQIVND (reference sequence). The CDR3 extends over 15 amino acids. This receptor was obtained from a woman in her forties or fifties with renal cell carcinoma. The chain couples TRBV19 to TRBJ1-3; D call uncertain. This specimen consisted of blood, obtained from a patient whose treatment included radiotherapy and nephrectomy. The CDR3 bases are TGTGCCAGTGCTCCCGGGATGAACTCTGGAAACACCATATATTTT. Protein product: CASAPGMNSGNTIYF. Complete variable domain (other parts from reference TRBV19 and TRBJ1-3): DGGITQSPKYLFRKEGQNVTLSCEQNLNHDAMYWYRQDPGQGLRLIYYSQIVNDFQKGDIAEGYSVSREKKESFPLTVTSAQKNPTAFYLCASAPGMNSGNTIYFGEGSWLTVV.